The clone carrying this T cell receptor beta chain was seen only once. One end of the junction fails to match germline, which may point to a read error. Next came a second PCR, run for about 7 to 11 cycles, which used a sample-barcoded 5' primer along with a J-beta primer mix. One entry per CDR3 protein, called by TCRdb with MiXCR from the 5' RACE reads. Among hundreds of thousands of distinct CDR3 sequences listed, over 40% were seen once. The entry originates in a study of blood T cells in healthy people across ages. This CDR3 contains 15 residues. Sequencing was performed on blood. The sequence derives from a man older than 75 in good health. V and J are TRBV12-3 or TRBV12-4 and TRBJ1-4; tentative D call: TRBD1 (5 bases). In DNA, the CDR3 is TGTGTCAGCAGTCCACCGGGACGGGGAAATGAAAAACTGTTTTTT. As protein: CVSSPPGRGNEKLFF.